This T cell receptor (beta chain) emerged from a study of blood T cell repertoires in COVID-19. About the research overall: Samples representing acute and convalescent COVID-19 were sourced from the United States, Italy and Spain. In each case, the material was cDNA or gDNA derived from T cells, B-cell-depleted T cells, or PBMCs.

Authors' data handling: Amplified reference gene primers provided the basis for estimating nucleated cell counts. Sequencing used immunoSEQ multiplex PCR; TCRdb keeps in-frame clones, though not all of them. V, J and clone size are taken as reported in that table, and D and trimming were inferred from the DNA itself. The sample consists of 150,000 to 190,000 clones, roughly 80% of them appearing once. Germline V gene data show CDR1 as SQVTM and CDR2 as ANQGSEA. J lost 0 bases, V lost 3 bases, and 6 bases had no gene match. The CDR3 spans 16 residues. The gene calls are TRBV29-1 and TRBJ1-1, with 11 nucleotides matching TRBD1. The sequence derives from an elderly woman with acute or convalescent COVID-19. Source material: peripheral blood. The CDR3 loop reads CSVEPGQGVMNTEAFF. In nucleotides, the CDR3 is TGCAGCGTTGAGCCGGGACAGGGGGTTATGAACACTGAAGCTTTCTTT.